Presented here are 8 T cell receptor beta chains from one specimen sequenced in a study of T cell responses to AZD1222 COVID-19 vaccine. The repertoire was sequenced with immunoSEQ multiplex PCR; TCRdb's copy has only in-frame clones and lacks some. The repertoire consists of 130,000 or so clones, with 93% occurring once and the leading ten covering approximately 0.85%. The sequences come from peripheral blood, collected on day 0 of AZD1222 vaccination. All receptors come from an adult in good health.

V is TRBV21-1 and J is TRBJ2-7; the table's D call of TRBD1 was not tested on the DNA. TRBV21-1 is recorded as a pseudogene. CDR3 size: 16 residues. CDR3 DNA: TGTGCCAGCAGCGCTTCCCGGGACAGCCTTCCCTACGAGCAGTACTTC. Amino acids: CASSASRDSLPYEQYF.

The genes are TRBV5-6 and TRBJ1-6; the D is unclear. Germline CDR1 reads SGHDT; CDR2 reads YYEEEE. This CDR3 spans 14 amino acids. V lost 0 bases and J 7 bases, leaving 8 bases between the germline ends. The CDR3 region is CASSLAGSNSPLHF. CDR3 bases: TGTGCCAGCAGCTTGGCCGGCAGCAATTCACCCCTCCACTTT. Using reference TRBV5-6 and TRBJ1-6 for the parts outside the CDR3, the full variable domain is DAGVTQSPTHLIKTRGQQVTLRCSPKSGHDTVSWYQQALGQGPQFIFQYYEEEERQRGNFPDRFSGHQFPNYSSELNVNALLLGDSALYLCASSLAGSNSPLHFGNGTRLTVT.

Here the CDR3 reads CASSLTGQGIHEQFF. DNA for the CDR3: TGCGCCAGCAGCTTAACGGGACAGGGGATCCATGAGCAGTTCTTC. This rearrangement joins TRBV5-1 to TRBJ2-1; 10 nucleotides match TRBD1. This CDR3 is 15 amino acids long. V shed 2 bases and J 8 bases; nucleotides not matched to a gene: 7. The germline V gene has CDR1 SGHRS and CDR2 YFSETQ.

The chain recombines TRBV7-9 with TRBJ1-1, with a possible D match to TRBD1 (5 bases). Trimming left V 3 bases short and J 6 bases short, with 14 bases between. The CDR3 is made up of 14 amino acids. The V gene's germline CDR1 is SEHNR and CDR2 FQNEAQ (reference sequence). DNA for the CDR3: TGTGCCAGCAGCTTTTCAGACCGGGGCGCTGAAGCTTTCTTT. It translates to CASSFSDRGAEAFF.

V and J are TRBV2 and TRBJ2-2, with TRBD2 identical over 12 bases. The V and J ends lost 8 bases and 1 base, in that order; junction bases with no gene match: 5. CDR1 is SNHLY, CDR2 FYNNEI, per germline. The CDR3 sequence is 16 residues long. The DNA for the CDR3 is TGTGCCAGCCGGAAGACTAGCGGGGGGAACACCGGGGAGCTGTTTTTT. This translates into CASRKTSGGNTGELFF.

This clone was seen a handful of times. CDR3 coding DNA: TGTGCCAGCAGCCCAAGGGCCTCTGGCTATGGCTACACCTTC. The encoded protein is CASSPRASGYGYTF. The chain recombines TRBV7-2 with TRBJ1-2; D gene unclear. Germline CDR1 reads SGHTA; CDR2 reads FQGNSA. V was cut by 5 bases and J by 4 bases, with 14 bases left in between. This CDR3 spans 14 amino acids.

The chain links TRBV18 to TRBJ2-2; D unresolved. V was shortened by 2 bases and J by 0 bases, with 10 bases between the two germline ends. This CDR3 comprises 16 residues. Germline loops: CDR1 KGHSH, CDR2 LQKENI. DNA of the CDR3: TGTGCCAGCTCACCATACCCGGCTTCGAACACCGGGGAGCTGTTTTTT. Its translation is CASSPYPASNTGELFF.

This rearrangement joins TRBV9 to TRBJ1-1; D uncertain. This CDR3 spans 16 amino acids. V shed 3 bases and J shed 4 bases, with 19 bases lying between them. Germline CDR1 and CDR2: SGDLS and YYNGEE. The DNA for the CDR3 is TGTGCCAGCAGCGCTCAACCCTCCCCCGCGGGCACTGAAGCTTTCTTT. Amino acids: CASSAQPSPAGTEAFF.